This T cell receptor (beta chain) was sequenced in a study of regulatory T cells in long-lasting Graves disease (dated by TCRdb to about 2021). With regard to the full study: Antithyroid drugs had been taken for less than 3 months by newly diagnosed Graves' disease patients. Persistent Graves' disease patients were compared with newly diagnosed Graves' disease patients by peripheral blood TCR sequencing and RNA sequencing. The study was conducted in China and was registered as a clinical trial. A total of about 35 samples underwent TCR sequencing, from around 13 patients with persistent Graves' disease and 20 or so patients with newly diagnosed Graves' disease.

The library was generated by multiplex PCR. Sequencing instrument: Illumina HiSeq 4000. CDR3 regions were amplified by Arm-PCR with iRepertoire HTBI primers to construct TCR beta libraries. Gel purification was performed on PCR products prior to sequencing. In the source study's methods: Across samples, about 63 TRBV and 14 TRBJ segments were identified and used for gene usage analysis of CDR3 amino acid clonotypes. Filtered high-quality paired reads were merged into contigs using COPE and FqMerger. BLAST was used to align contigs to IMGT TRBV, TRBD and TRBJ reference genes, and CDR3 was defined according to IMGT. Highly expanded clones were defined as clonotypes with a frequency above 0.1%. Shannon entropy served as the measure of repertoire diversity, while the Gini coefficient captured V-J evenness. A clonotype was considered public if more than one individual shared it. The raw public reads went through TCRdb reprocessing: fastp at Q25, MiXCR clone calling, in-frame beta chains kept. CDR3 protein duplicates are merged, each entry listing the most common genes and DNA. Here the V and J calls rest on TCRdb's processing, not on the authors' analysis. This sample comprises about half a million distinct CDR3 sequences, more than 10% of them detected only once. The ten largest account for roughly 8.9% of the sample.

Study-level results and caveats: Because the primary lesion, thyroid tissue, could not be accessed, the study looked at peripheral blood alone. Sequencing and analysis were limited to the TCR beta chain. A larger number of public clonotypes was shared among persistent patients (fewer than 3,000) than among newly diagnosed patients (around 870). Persistent disease showed preferential use of TRBV28, TRBJ1-2 and TRBJ2-5, whereas newly diagnosed disease favored TRBV20-1 and TRBJ2-1. As a limitation, the authors acknowledged that the small sample size may reduce accuracy. Compared with newly diagnosed patients, persistent Graves' disease patients had lower TCR Shannon entropy and fewer highly expanded clones, which suggests clonal expansion.

The sample's time point label is to be understood as: newly diagnosed GD, antithyroid drugs for less than 3 months. RNA was extracted from PBMCs in TRIzol for both TCR sequencing and RNA sequencing. The diagnosis of Graves' disease followed American Thyroid Association guidelines. Recruitment of patients was carried out at an endocrinology department in Xi'an, China. Each patient gave approximately 9.7 milliliters of peripheral blood, collected in an EDTA anticoagulant tube. Ficoll Paque Plus density gradient separation was used to isolate PBMCs, and no further T cell sorting was performed. RNA quality was checked with an Agilent 2100 Bioanalyzer and agarose gel, and concentration with a NanoDrop 2000. Taken from the germline V gene, the CDR1 and CDR2 loops are KGHDR and SFDVKD. V is pruned by 6 bases and J by 5 bases, leaving 6 bases of the junction without a gene match. Its CDR3 holds 14 amino acids, cysteine through phenylalanine. Only CDR3 DNA is held: 42 bases, read in frame from base 1.

This clonotype has ten or more counts. The specificity of this receptor is unknown. The record has no base qualities; no much larger clone is one base away. These data also featured in a second study, about T cells in Graves' hyperthyroidism and ophthalmopathy. That second publication adds: Stable Graves' hyperthyroidism was defined as no progression to ophthalmopathy during 18 months of follow-up. Hyperthyroidism patients were newly diagnosed, with disease duration under 2 months, and aged 18 to 65 years. Patients with uncontrolled infections, other autoimmune diseases, pregnancy or lactation were excluded. Diagnoses were established on the basis of clinical symptoms, serum thyroxine and TRAb, thyroid ultrasound, and orbital computed tomography. A first-round RT-PCR of the TCR CDR3 used the HTBI primer set with the Qiagen OneStep RT-PCR kit. Most expanded thyroid clonotypes (frequency above 0.001) were also detected in blood, a finding suggesting that blood repertoires may reflect thyroid immune responses. A 13 V-J signature model separated ophthalmopathy from stable hyperthyroidism, with 87.88% sensitivity and about 81% specificity in cross-validation and 80%/75% in testing. During validation, the model predicted progression to ophthalmopathy a median of roughly six months ahead of onset, with 70.59% sensitivity and 72% to 80% specificity. A discovery cohort of roughly 96 patients, 43 with Graves' ophthalmopathy and approximately 55 with stable Graves' hyperthyroidism, was used to find distinguishing TCR V-J signatures. Whether ophthalmopathy could be predicted prospectively was tested in an independent validation cohort made up of about 20 hyperthyroidism patients plus 17 patients who later progressed to ophthalmopathy. For training and testing, the 80 to 100 patients in the discovery cohort were randomly divided in a 7:3 ratio. Thyroid tissue and blood T-cell repertoires from about six Graves' hyperthyroidism patients were also compared in the study. After sampling, hyperthyroidism patients received methimazole starting at 30 mg daily, and ophthalmopathy patients received high-dose intravenous methylprednisolone. The libraries were constructed in a second round of multiplex PCR and then size-selected and purified. Sequencing of the libraries was done on an Illumina HiSeq2000 using paired-end 100 bp reads. SOAPnuke was used to process the raw data, throwing out any read that contained adapters or uncalled bases, had a mean Phred below 15, or lacked an exact constant-primer or identifier match. COPE v1.2.5 was used to merge high-quality paired reads, and clonotypes were defined as unique nucleotide sequences. Clonotypes were aligned to IMGT TRBV, TRBD and TRBJ reference segments using MiTCR v1.1. The analysis was restricted to V-J combinations with a frequency above 0.0001, which together covered just over 99% of the repertoires. The TCS score was defined as the ratio of F50 (clonal expansion) to E x V (chaos), calculated using BLOSUM62-based TCRdist between CDR3 peptides within each V-J. Welch's t-statistics and random forest reduced roughly 500 V-J features to around 14, which were used in a naive Bayes classifier (R e1071). No statistical method was used to set the sample size in advance, and investigators knew the group allocation. The paper describes TCR Vbeta CDR3 sequencing of roughly 130 peripheral blood samples, made up of about 41 ophthalmopathy patients, around 78 hyperthyroidism patients and about 17 progressor patients.

This TCR was sampled from a woman aged 30 to 39 with Graves disease. Donor details come from another sample of the same person, matched by shared clones. The rearranged chain carries TRBV24-1 and TRBJ2-3, and 8 junctional nucleotides match TRBD2. The material sequenced was peripheral blood mononuclear cells (PBMCs), taken at new diagnosis, from a patient treated with antithyroid drugs. The DNA sequence follows: TGTGCCACCAGTTTTGGACTAGCCCAAGATACGCAGTATTTT. Its translation reads: CATSFGLAQDTQYF.